The clone carrying this T cell receptor beta chain was counted at least ten times. Its target is not known. Looked up from germline, CDR1 is MGHRA and CDR2 is YSYEKL. The CDR3 sequence is 14 residues long. V lost 1 base and J lost 3, with 9 bases in between. The data stem from a study of T cells after yellow fever vaccination. Study overall: When fractions had low cell numbers, they were prepared with SMART-Seq v4 Ultra Low Input.

General study points: Subsequent booster samples again held most clones from primary vaccination (just under 98% CD4, 85% to 90% CD8).

5'RACE template switching added a universal primer site and UMIs to TCR cDNA. TCRdb reanalysed the 5' RACE reads using MiXCR and keeps one entry per CDR3 protein. The sample has approximately 61,000 distinct CDR3 sequences; roughly 7.4% are singletons. The source was CD8+ T cells sorted from PBMCs, collected on the day of the first yellow fever vaccination. The receptor was derived from a man younger than 30 who received the YFV17D yellow fever vaccine. The rearrangement joins TRBV4-1 to TRBJ1-1; D is unclear. The CDR3 DNA reads as TGCGCCAGCAGCCAAGGGGAATACGACACTGAAGCTTTCTTT. Translating it yields CASSQGEYDTEAFF.